The 23 T cell receptor beta chains reported below all come from one sample, sequenced in a study of blood T cells in healthy people across ages. Sample-barcoded 5' priming and a J-beta primer mix drove a second PCR of roughly 7 to 11 cycles. TCRdb used MiXCR to reprocess the 5' RACE reads, holding one entry per CDR3 protein. The sample contains 950,000 to 1,200,000 distinct CDR3 sequences, roughly two fifths of which appear only once. The sequenced sample consisted of blood. The origin of the receptors is a young man in good health.

This clonotype showed up just a few times. This rearrangement joins TRBV20-1 to TRBJ2-3; D is ambiguous. Per germline, CDR1 DFQATT and CDR2 SNEGSKA (reference sequence). This CDR3 contains 15 residues. V lost 4 bases, J lost 1 base, and 15 bases lay in between. CDR3 sequence reads: CSAMNPRLGTDTQYF. CDR3 nucleotide sequence: TGCAGTGCTATGAACCCAAGGCTTGGCACAGATACGCAGTATTTT.

Details on this clonotype: An end of the junction differs from the germline gene, which may be a read error. V is TRBV20-1 and J is TRBJ1-1; unclear D gene. The CDR3 is 16 residues long. Germline V CDR1 and CDR2: DFQATT, SNEGSKA (reference sequence). DNA of the CDR3: TGCAGCGCTAGAGAGGGTCGACTCCTAAGGAACACTGAAGCTTTCTTT. Amino acids: CSAREGRLLRNTEAFF.

This chain joins TRBV25-1 and TRBJ1-2; TRBD1 might be the D (5 bases). Trimming took 4 bases from V and 0 from J, leaving 12 bases between them. Germline V CDR1 and CDR2: MGHDK, SYGVNS. This CDR3 comprises 15 residues. CDR3 bases: TGTGCCAGCAGTGGAGGGGCCGAAACTAACTATGGCTACACCTTC. It encodes CASSGGAETNYGYTF.

V and J are TRBV9 and TRBJ1-5, with 10 nucleotides matching TRBD1. The CDR3 is 15 residues long. The V segment lost 4 bases and the J segment 8 bases; nucleotides outside the gene matches: 9. Per germline, CDR1 SGDLS and CDR2 YYNGEE. The DNA of the CDR3 is TGTGCCAGCAGCACGGGACAGGGGAGGTGGGAGCCCCAGCATTTT. Translated, it gives CASSTGQGRWEPQHF. Drawing the rest from reference TRBV9 and TRBJ1-5, the complete variable domain is DSGVTQTPKHLITATGQRVTLRCSPRSGDLSVYWYQQSLDQGLQFLIQYYNGEERAKGNILERFSAQQFPDLHSELNLSSLELGDSALYFCASSTGQGRWEPQHFGDGTRLSIL.

This clonotype was detected only a few times. The rearrangement joins TRBV7-3 to TRBJ1-2; no firm D call. Looked up from germline, CDR1 is SGHTA and CDR2 is FQGTGA. V was trimmed by 1 base and J by 2 bases, leaving 11 bases between them. This CDR3 is 15 amino acids long. CDR3 DNA: TGTGCCAGCAGCTTAAAAGGGCCGCGAAACTATGGCTACACCTTC. Its protein is CASSLKGPRNYGYTF.

There are many counts of this clonotype. This chain joins TRBV6-4 and TRBJ2-3, with TRBD2 matching 8 bases. Trimming cost V 7 bases and J 3 bases; bases outside gene matches: 12. Germline V CDR1 and CDR2: MRHNA, SNTAGT. There are 16 residues in the CDR3. The CDR3 region has the DNA TGTGCCAGCACCGATTTTAGCGGGGACCCAACAGATACGCAGTATTTT. Encoded protein: CASTDFSGDPTDTQYF.

This clonotype appeared a few times. The CDR3 nucleotides read TGCAGTGCTAGAGATTTCGGACAGGGACAAGAGACCCAGTACTTC. It translates to CSARDFGQGQETQYF. V gene TRBV20-1 combines with J gene TRBJ2-5; 8 positions agree with TRBD1. With 0 bases clipped from V and 2 bases from J, the junction kept 5 bases outside the gene matches. The CDR3 is made up of 15 amino acids. Germline assignment: CDR1 DFQATT and CDR2 SNEGSKA (reference sequence).

This chain connects TRBV7-2 to TRBJ1-2, with D perhaps matching TRBD1 (5 bases). Germline CDR1 SGHTA, CDR2 FQGNSA. The CDR3 sequence is 11 residues long. V lost 1 base, J lost 13 bases, and 10 bases lay in between. CDR3 sequence (DNA): TGTGCCAGCAGCTTAGGAGGGGAGGGCACCTTC. Protein product: CASSLGGEGTF.

The chain recombines TRBV11-2 with TRBJ2-1, with D uncertain. This CDR3 contains 14 residues. The V end was cut by 2 bases, the J end by 4 bases, with 9 bases between. Germline V gene data show CDR1 as SGHAT and CDR2 as FQNNGV. The chain's CDR3 is CASSLYGLYNEQFF. The CDR3 DNA reads TGTGCCAGCAGCTTATACGGGCTATACAATGAGCAGTTCTTC.

This clonotype was picked up a small number of times. V gene TRBV27 combines with J gene TRBJ2-1; D might be TRBD2 (6 bases). CDR3 length equals 14 residues. CDR1 and CDR2 from the germline V gene are MNHEY and SMNVEV (reference sequence). Between the trimmed V and J ends, which lost 5 bases and 8 bases, there was a span of 16 bases. The CDR3 here is CASSVTSSRHEQFF. The CDR3 DNA sequence: TGTGCCAGCAGTGTAACTAGCAGCCGGCATGAGCAGTTCTTC.

Concerning this clonotype: At one of its ends the junction is not consistent with the germline gene, which may arise from a read error. The chain links TRBV12-3 or TRBV12-4 to TRBJ1-5; 7 nucleotides agree with TRBD1. The CDR3 consists of 15 residues. CDR3 in amino acids: CVSSTTTGREQPQHF. The CDR3 DNA sequence: TGTGTCAGCAGTACAACGACAGGGAGGGAGCAGCCTCAGCATTTT.

This clonotype was picked up a small number of times. The chain combines TRBV4-1 with TRBJ1-2, with TRBD1 matching 9 bases. Germline V gene data show CDR1 as MGHRA and CDR2 as YSYEKL. V was clipped by 0 bases and J by 5 bases; unmatched bases: 4. This CDR3 is built from 15 residues. CDR3 amino acids: CASSQDSGQGYGYTF. The DNA for the CDR3 is TGCGCCAGCAGCCAAGATTCGGGACAGGGTTATGGCTACACCTTC.

Many counts were recorded for this clonotype. This chain uses TRBV19 with TRBJ2-1; weak D call: TRBD2 (5 bases). V lost 3 bases, J lost 0 bases, and 6 bases lay in between. Germline CDR1 LNHDA, CDR2 SQIVND (reference sequence). The CDR3 runs 14 residues. The CDR3 DNA reads TGTGCCAGTAGTATGGGGAGCTCCTACAATGAGCAGTTCTTC. It encodes CASSMGSSYNEQFF.

This clonotype was recorded a few times. The J gene is TRBJ2-3, the V gene TRBV9; weak D call: TRBD2 (6 bases). V lost 4 bases and J lost 4, with 16 bases in between. Per germline, CDR1 SGDLS and CDR2 YYNGEE. This CDR3 has 15 amino acids. The CDR3 is CASSLGGGSADTQYF. The CDR3 region has the DNA TGTGCCAGCAGCTTGGGAGGCGGGTCGGCAGATACGCAGTATTTT.

V and J are TRBV6-5 and TRBJ2-5, with a possible D match to TRBD1 (5 bases). The CDR3 spans 13 residues. V lost 8 bases, J lost 11 bases, and 21 bases lay in between. Germline V gene data show CDR1 as MNHEY and CDR2 as SVGAGI. CDR3 residues: CASGQGLDNEQYF. Here the CDR3 DNA reads TGTGCCAGCGGCCAGGGATTGGACAATGAGCAGTACTTC.

The V and J genes are TRBV11-2 and TRBJ2-1; 7 bases match TRBD1. CDR3 length: 16 amino acids. V lost 5 bases and J lost 6; bases outside the gene matches: 13. The germline V gene has CDR1 SGHAT and CDR2 FQNNGV. CDR3 protein: CASSAYRGISVNEQFF. In DNA form, the CDR3 reads TGTGCCAGCAGCGCCTACAGGGGCATATCTGTCAATGAGCAGTTCTTC.

The genes are TRBV6-2 or TRBV6-3 and TRBJ1-5; 7 bases line up with TRBD1. The CDR3 spans 14 residues. Germline V lookup: CDR1 MNHEY, CDR2 SVGEGT. V was pared by 5 bases and J by 11 bases, with 12 bases of the junction left unmatched. The CDR3 loop is CASSDRDSDIAQHF. CDR3 DNA: TGTGCCAGCAGTGACCGGGACAGCGATATAGCCCAGCATTTT.

The chain carries TRBV18 and TRBJ2-1, with a possible D match to TRBD1 (6 bases). CDR1 and CDR2 from the germline V gene are KGHSH and LQKENI. The CDR3 is 16 amino acids. Deletions cut 1 base from V and 2 bases from J, with 12 bases between. The CDR3 is CASSPLSGTTYNEQFF. DNA of the CDR3: TGTGCCAGCTCACCACTGTCAGGGACAACCTACAATGAGCAGTTCTTC.

This chain joins TRBV12-3 or TRBV12-4 and TRBJ2-2; D is unclear. V gave up 6 bases and J gave up 4 bases, with 6 bases separating them. The CDR3 extends over 12 amino acids. Written as DNA, the CDR3 is TGTGCCAGCAGAGCCACCACCGGGGAGCTGTTTTTT. Translating it yields CASRATTGELFF.

This clonotype was seen more than once but under ten times. The chain recombines TRBV9 with TRBJ2-6; D not resolved. Germline V lookup: CDR1 SGDLS, CDR2 YYNGEE. V was cut by 3 bases and J by 1 base, with 5 bases left in between. The CDR3 runs to 14 residues. The CDR3 loop reads CASSAISGANVLTF. CDR3 bases: TGTGCCAGCAGCGCCATATCTGGGGCCAACGTCCTGACTTTC.

This clonotype was seen only a few times. The chain recombines TRBV12-3 or TRBV12-4 with TRBJ2-3; TRBD1 matches 9 bases. V lost 5 bases and J lost 1; bases outside the gene matches: 7. The CDR3 spans 16 residues. The CDR3 protein is CASSPRDREGTDTQYF. The CDR3 bases are TGTGCCAGCAGTCCCCGGGACAGGGAAGGCACAGATACGCAGTATTTT.

The rearrangement uses TRBV2 and TRBJ2-3; D is possibly TRBD1 (6 bases). Germline V lookup: CDR1 SNHLY, CDR2 FYNNEI. Trimming pared 10 bases from V and 0 bases from J, leaving 23 bases between. This CDR3 has 17 residues. CDR3 amino acids: CATGTPIVGTSTDTQYF. The DNA of the CDR3 is TGTGCCACCGGGACACCGATAGTGGGAACTAGCACAGATACGCAGTATTTT.

The V and J genes are TRBV11-2 and TRBJ2-7; D uncertain. CDR1 and CDR2 from the germline V gene are SGHAT and FQNNGV. The CDR3 runs 14 residues. With 2 bases removed from V and 3 bases from J, the gap between germline ends came to 11 bases. CDR3 in amino acids: CASSLSQLFYEQYF. The CDR3 DNA reads as TGTGCCAGCAGCTTAAGTCAGCTTTTCTACGAGCAGTACTTC.